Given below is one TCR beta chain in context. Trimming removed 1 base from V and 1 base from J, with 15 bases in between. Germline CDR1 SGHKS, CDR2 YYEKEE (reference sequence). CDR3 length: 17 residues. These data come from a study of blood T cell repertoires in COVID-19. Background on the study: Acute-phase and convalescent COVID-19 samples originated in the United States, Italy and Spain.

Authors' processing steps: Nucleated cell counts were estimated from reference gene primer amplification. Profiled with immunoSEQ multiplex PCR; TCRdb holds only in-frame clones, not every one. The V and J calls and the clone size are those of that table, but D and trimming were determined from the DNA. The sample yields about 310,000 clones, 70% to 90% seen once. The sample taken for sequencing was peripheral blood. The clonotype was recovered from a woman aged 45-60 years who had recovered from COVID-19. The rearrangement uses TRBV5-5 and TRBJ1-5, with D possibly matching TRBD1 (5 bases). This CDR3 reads CASSLSFPGSSNQPQHF. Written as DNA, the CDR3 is TGTGCCAGCAGCTTGAGCTTCCCAGGGTCAAGCAATCAGCCCCAGCATTTT.